This TCR beta chain emerged from a study of blood T cell repertoires in COVID-19. The table lists this clone with a few counts. TCRdb's copy holds only in-frame clones and misses some; the assay was immunoSEQ multiplex PCR. The profile shows 200,000 to 300,000 clones, less than 90% of them singletons. V lost 4 bases, J lost 5 bases, and 12 bases lay in between. Germline V CDR1 and CDR2: SGHTA, FQGNSA. The CDR3 runs to 14 residues. This clonotype was sampled from a man aged 30 to 39 with active or convalescent COVID-19. The V call is TRBV7-2, the J call TRBJ2-1, with D possibly being TRBD2 (6 bases). The sample comprised peripheral blood. The CDR3 coding sequence is TGTGCCAGCAGCTCTCCGCGGGGTAACAATGAGCAGTTCTTC. This gives the protein CASSSPRGNNEQFF.